The next 5 T cell receptor beta chains were all read from a single sample in a study of blood T cells in healthy people across ages (dated by TCRdb to the mid-2010s). Libraries were made using 5' RACE. The sequencing machine was an Illumina HiSeq 2500. A second roughly 6 to 12 cycle PCR used a sample-barcoded 5' primer and a J-beta primer mix. TCRdb handled the public reads itself, with Q25 trimming in fastp and clone calling in MiXCR, and kept productive beta chains. Each CDR3 protein appears once, grouped with its most common genes and DNA. The sample table holds 890,000 or so distinct CDR3 sequences, of which approximately 67% were seen once. The ten most abundant clones make up around a quarter of the sample. The material sequenced was blood. These TCRs come from a young man in good health.

This clonotype came up a few times. This chain joins TRBV20-1 and TRBJ2-5; TRBD2 is a possible D gene (6 bases). The CDR3 contains 15 residues. Between the trimmed V and J ends, which lost 6 bases and 4 bases, there was a span of 21 bases. The germline gives CDR1 DFQATT, CDR2 SNEGSKA (reference sequence). This CDR3 reads CSAPSPLAGPETQYF. CDR3 sequence (DNA): TGCAGTGCCCCCTCACCCCTTGCGGGGCCAGAGACCCAGTACTTC.

The V call is TRBV7-2, the J call TRBJ1-5; 10 bases match TRBD1. The ends lost 5 bases at V and 5 bases at J; junction bases unmatched: 6. The CDR3 is 15 amino acids. The germline V gene has CDR1 SGHTA and CDR2 FQGNSA. The CDR3 sequence is CASSERTGGHQPQHF. In DNA, the CDR3 is TGTGCCAGCAGCGAACGGACAGGGGGACATCAGCCCCAGCATTTT.

This clonotype was detected only a few times. J is TRBJ1-2 and V is TRBV7-9; D unclear. The CDR3 is 13 residues long. Germline V gene sequence: CDR1 SEHNR, CDR2 FQNEAQ (reference sequence). Trimming removed 1 base at V and 8 bases at J, with 11 bases between. CDR3 sequence reads: CASSLEEVGGYTF. In DNA form, the CDR3 reads TGTGCCAGCAGCTTAGAAGAGGTGGGAGGCTACACCTTC.

J is TRBJ2-4 and V is TRBV5-8; D is uncertain. The J call could be wrong; TRBJ2-5 is a better fit for the DNA end. Germline CDR1 and CDR2: SGHTS and YDEGEE. The CDR3 consists of 15 residues. CDR3 residues: CASSVGPSPSETQYF. CDR3 in DNA: TGTGCCAGCAGCGTAGGACCGTCCCCGTCGGAGACCCAGTACTTC.

This chain links TRBV20-1 with TRBJ2-5, with 7 bases aligning to TRBD2. Germline CDR1 reads DFQATT; CDR2 reads SNEGSKA (reference sequence). Trimming took 3 bases from V and 1 from J; bases not matched to a gene: 8. The CDR3 length is 15 residues. The CDR3 sequence: CSARGVGGSQETQYF. CDR3 nucleotides: TGCAGTGCTAGGGGGGTGGGGGGGAGCCAAGAGACCCAGTACTTC.